The subject of this entry is one T cell receptor beta chain. Its antigen remains unidentified. The data derive from a study of post-analysis software for immune sequencing data. The CDR3 is 16 residues long. Germline V CDR1 and CDR2: SGHTA, FQGTGA. V lost 5 bases and J lost 7; bases outside the gene matches: 14. Study-wide results and caveats: The five TRBV segments detected at higher frequency in patients than in controls included TRBV5-6, TRBV5-1 and TRBV20-1. Compared with controls, patients showed significantly lower normalized Chao1 diversity.

The library was made from cDNA and included unique molecular identifiers. One entry per CDR3 protein, called by TCRdb with MiXCR from the PCR reads. The sample has about 820,000 distinct CDR3 sequences; approximately 50% are singletons. This receptor was identified in a girl under 18 with multiple sclerosis. Sample: blood. The chain recombines TRBV7-3 with TRBJ2-1; TRBD2 matches 7 bases. CDR3 sequence: CASSPQTSGGGNEQFF. The CDR3 DNA reads TGTGCCAGCAGCCCCCAAACTTCGGGAGGTGGAAATGAGCAGTTCTTC.